One sample yielded the 11 T cell receptor beta chains listed below, sequenced in a study of T cells in Graves' hyperthyroidism and ophthalmopathy. RNA transcripts gave rise to amplified TCR beta CDR3 regions. A first-round RT-PCR of the TCR CDR3 used the HTBI primer set. TCRdb fed the multiplex PCR reads into MiXCR, producing one record per CDR3 protein. The repertoire has about 660,000 distinct CDR3 sequences, 45% of them found once; the top ten carry more than 7%. The sample taken for sequencing was peripheral blood or thyroid tissue (not recorded which). The receptors originated from an adult man with Graves' disease, either hyperthyroidism or ophthalmopathy (not recorded which).

This clonotype was counted a few times. The chain is built from TRBV20-1 and TRBJ1-5, with a possible D match to TRBD1 (6 bases). Trimming shortened V by 4 bases and J by 0 bases, and 13 bases separated the two germline ends. In germline, CDR1 is DFQATT, CDR2 SNEGSKA (reference sequence). The CDR3 sequence is 15 residues long. The CDR3 here is CSANGQPNSNQPQHF. Here the CDR3 DNA reads TGCAGTGCTAATGGACAGCCCAATAGCAATCAGCCCCAGCATTTT.

The rearrangement joins TRBV7-2 to TRBJ1-6, with no clear D. V was pared by 5 bases and J by 2 bases, with 13 bases between. The CDR3 runs to 16 residues. CDR1 and CDR2 (germline): SGHTA, FQGNSA. CDR3 amino acids: CASSRAAETYNSPLHF. In nucleotides, the CDR3 is TGTGCCAGCAGCCGGGCCGCGGAGACCTATAATTCACCCCTCCACTTT.

In its sample, this clonotype was seen many times. The V gene is TRBV6-6, the J gene TRBJ1-5, with TRBD1 matching over 7 bases. Germline trimming cut 7 bases from V and 2 bases from J; bases unmatched to any gene: 8. Germline values: CDR1 MNHNY, CDR2 SVGAGI (reference sequence). The CDR3 contains 15 residues. The CDR3: CASIQSGTGNQPQHF. Written as DNA, the CDR3 is TGTGCCAGCATCCAAAGCGGGACAGGCAATCAGCCCCAGCATTTT.

This clonotype has a handful of counts. The CDR3 DNA follows: TGTGCCAGCAGTTTGGTCAGGGGACAGGGGGCGAGCTATACTGAAGCTTTCTTT. Protein: CASSLVRGQGASYTEAFF. The chain is built from TRBV7-8 and TRBJ1-1; 12 bases are shared with TRBD1. The junction had 16 bases not matched to a gene; V was cut back by 6 bases and J by 5 bases. The CDR3 contains 18 residues. Germline values: CDR1 SGHVS, CDR2 FQNEAQ.

This clonotype was observed many times. The chain links TRBV29-1 to TRBJ1-2; D possibly corresponds to TRBD1 (6 bases). The CDR3 is 15 amino acids. Germline V gene sequence: CDR1 SQVTM, CDR2 ANQGSEA. Trimming shortened V by 1 base and J by 4 bases, and 16 bases separated the two germline ends. This chain's CDR3 is CSVEGSGRGGYGYTF. The CDR3 DNA reads TGCAGCGTTGAAGGGTCGGGCAGGGGAGGCTATGGCTACACCTTC.

This clonotype is a singleton in its sample. This chain links TRBV29-1 with TRBJ1-4; D possibly corresponds to TRBD1 (6 bases). The CDR3 runs 13 residues. Trimming left V 5 bases short and J 3 bases short, with 10 bases between. Germline CDR1 reads SQVTM; CDR2 reads ANQGSEA. In DNA form, the CDR3 reads TGCAGCGTTCGGGACACCGCTAATGAAAAACTGTTTTTT. It codes for CSVRDTANEKLFF. The complete variable domain, with remaining parts taken from reference TRBV29-1 and TRBJ1-4, reads SAVISQKPSRDICQRGTSLTIQCQVDSQVTMMFWYRQQPGQSLTLIATANQGSEATYESGFVIDKFPISRPNLTFSTLTVSNMSPEDSSIYLCSVRDTANEKLFFGSGTQLSVL.

As concerns this clonotype: With a much larger clone just one base away, this may be a read error. The CDR3 does not close with the conserved phenylalanine or tryptophan, likely indicating a read error. V and J are TRBV15 and TRBJ1-1; D gene uncertain. The germline V gene encodes CDR1 LNHNV and CDR2 YYDKDF (reference sequence). Trimming cost V 2 bases and J 1 base, with 11 bases left between them. This CDR3 region has 15 residues. The CDR3 DNA is TGTGCCACCAGCAGAACAGACATGGAGAACACTGAAGCTTTCTCT. This gives the protein CATSRTDMENTEAFS.

V is TRBV5-1 and J is TRBJ1-3; TRBD1 agrees at 10 bases. V gave up 4 bases and J gave up 0 bases; unmatched junction bases: 10. CDR1 is SGHRS and CDR2 is YFSETQ in the germline V gene. This CDR3 has 18 residues. This chain's CDR3 is CASSPQPGQGSSGNTIYF. CDR3 sequence (DNA): TGCGCCAGCAGCCCGCAACCGGGACAGGGGAGCTCTGGAAACACCATATATTTT.

This sequence joins TRBV25-1 and TRBJ2-7, with 10 bases matching TRBD1. CDR1 and CDR2 (germline): MGHDK, SYGVNS. The V segment lost 1 base and the J segment 2 bases; nucleotides outside the gene matches: 2. CDR3 size: 15 residues. The CDR3 sequence is CASSESGTGAYEQYF. CDR3 nucleotide sequence: TGTGCCAGCAGTGAATCCGGGACAGGGGCCTACGAGCAGTACTTC.

The chain links TRBV10-3 to TRBJ1-1, with D possibly TRBD1 on 6 matching bases. This CDR3 is 14 amino acids long. The germline V gene encodes CDR1 ENHRY and CDR2 SYGVKD. Trimming pared 2 bases from V and 11 bases from J, leaving 18 bases between. The CDR3 sequence is CAISEPGGGSWAFF. The CDR3 coding sequence is TGTGCCATCAGTGAGCCGGGGGGGGGCTCATGGGCTTTCTTT.

The V gene is TRBV7-9, the J gene TRBJ1-5; possibly TRBD1 for D (6 bases). The germline V gene encodes CDR1 SEHNR and CDR2 FQNEAQ (reference sequence). The CDR3 extends over 16 amino acids. V dropped 5 bases and J dropped 0 bases, with 14 bases sitting between them. CDR3 in amino acids: CASSQLDSYSNQPQHF. As DNA, the CDR3 is TGTGCCAGCAGCCAACTGGACAGCTATAGCAATCAGCCCCAGCATTTT. The whole variable domain, filled in from reference TRBV7-9 and TRBJ1-5, reads DTGVSQNPRHKITKRGQNVTFRCDPISEHNRLYWYRQTLGQGPEFLTYFQNEAQLEKSRLLSDRFSAERPKGSFSTLEIQRTEQGDSAMYLCASSQLDSYSNQPQHFGDGTRLSIL.